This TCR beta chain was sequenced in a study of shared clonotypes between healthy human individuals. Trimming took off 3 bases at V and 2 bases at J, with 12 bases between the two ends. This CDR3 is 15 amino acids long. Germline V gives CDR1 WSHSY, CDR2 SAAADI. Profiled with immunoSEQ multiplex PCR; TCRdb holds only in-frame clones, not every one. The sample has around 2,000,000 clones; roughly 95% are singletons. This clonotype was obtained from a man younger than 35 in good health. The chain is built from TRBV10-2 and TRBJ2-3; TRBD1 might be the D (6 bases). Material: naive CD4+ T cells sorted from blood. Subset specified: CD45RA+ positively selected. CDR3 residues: CASSDGDTFTDTQYF. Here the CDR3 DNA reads TGCGCCAGCAGTGATGGGGACACATTCACAGATACGCAGTATTTT.